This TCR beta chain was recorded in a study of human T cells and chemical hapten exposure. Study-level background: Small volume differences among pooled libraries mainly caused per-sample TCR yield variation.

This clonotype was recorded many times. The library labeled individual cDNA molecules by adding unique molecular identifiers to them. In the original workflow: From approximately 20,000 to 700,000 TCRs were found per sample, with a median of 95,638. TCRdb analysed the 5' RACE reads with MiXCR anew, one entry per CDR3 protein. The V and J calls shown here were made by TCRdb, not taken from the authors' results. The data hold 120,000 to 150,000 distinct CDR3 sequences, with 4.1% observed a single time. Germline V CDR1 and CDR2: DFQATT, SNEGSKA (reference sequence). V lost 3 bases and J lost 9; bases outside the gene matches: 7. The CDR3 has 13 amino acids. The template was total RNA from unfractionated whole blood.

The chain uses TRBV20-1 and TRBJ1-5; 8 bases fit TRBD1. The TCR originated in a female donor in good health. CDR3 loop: CSASDQGAWPQHF. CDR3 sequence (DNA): TGCAGTGCTAGCGATCAGGGGGCTTGGCCCCAGCATTTT.